The rows below give T cell receptor beta chains drawn from one sample of a study of monozygotic twins with inflammatory bowel disease. For each CDR3 protein, TCRdb gives one entry from its re-call of the 5' RACE reads, without DNA. In all, the sample yields a few hundred thousand distinct CDR3 sequences. Sequencing used blood. These receptors were taken from a human donor with ulcerative colitis or Crohn's disease, or a healthy co-twin of an affected twin (not recorded which). CDR3s include the opening cysteine and the closing phenylalanine or tryptophan. Fields, in order: CDR3 protein, V gene, J gene.

CDR3 protein: CASSQTGGEQYF; V gene: TRBV5-1; J gene: TRBJ2-7
CDR3 protein: CASSLSPGDRGRGQPQHF; V gene: TRBV3-1; J gene: TRBJ1-5
CDR3 protein: CAWARTDTQYF; V gene: TRBV30; J gene: TRBJ2-3
CDR3 protein: CSASRASTEAFF; V gene: TRBV20-1; J gene: TRBJ1-1
CDR3 protein: CASSYTGQYGYTF; V gene: TRBV6-5; J gene: TRBJ1-2
CDR3 protein: CASSSARNTGELFF; V gene: TRBV5-1; J gene: TRBJ2-2
CDR3 protein: CASSLDSGGAYNEQFF; V gene: TRBV4-3; J gene: TRBJ2-1
CDR3 protein: CASSLRRSHNEKLFF; V gene: TRBV7-9; J gene: TRBJ1-4
CDR3 protein: CASSITQGNGELFF; V gene: TRBV28; J gene: TRBJ2-2
CDR3 protein: CASSQDSFNTGELFF; V gene: TRBV4-3; J gene: TRBJ2-2
CDR3 protein: CASHRGNGANVLTF; V gene: TRBV5-1; J gene: TRBJ2-6
CDR3 protein: CSARVGEKLFF; V gene: TRBV20-1; J gene: TRBJ1-4
CDR3 protein: CASSFFRGQGFYGYTF; V gene: TRBV7-9; J gene: TRBJ1-2
CDR3 protein: CASSHPDSTEAFF; V gene: TRBV4-3; J gene: TRBJ1-1
CDR3 protein: CASSQVVMRRDYGYTF; V gene: TRBV14; J gene: TRBJ1-2
CDR3 protein: CASSLAGGGGGTEAFF; V gene: TRBV5-1; J gene: TRBJ1-1
CDR3 protein: CASKGGGLSTDTQYF; V gene: TRBV5-4; J gene: TRBJ2-3
CDR3 protein: CASSVHTDTQYF; V gene: TRBV9; J gene: TRBJ2-3
CDR3 protein: CASSPAGLSEQYF; V gene: TRBV27; J gene: TRBJ2-7
CDR3 protein: CASSFGESNQPQHF; V gene: TRBV27; J gene: TRBJ1-5
CDR3 protein: CASSLASGGMFDGELFF; V gene: TRBV7-9; J gene: TRBJ2-2
CDR3 protein: CASTYRGLGNEQFF; V gene: TRBV6-6; J gene: TRBJ2-1
CDR3 protein: CASSGRQEPYEQYF; V gene: TRBV9; J gene: TRBJ2-7
CDR3 protein: CASSLAPPTGRNGYTF; V gene: TRBV5-1; J gene: TRBJ1-2
CDR3 protein: CASSIGTRGPYNEQFF; V gene: TRBV19; J gene: TRBJ2-1
CDR3 protein: CASSPTGNSNQPQHF; V gene: TRBV18; J gene: TRBJ1-5
CDR3 protein: CASSLGGITDTQYF; V gene: TRBV5-4; J gene: TRBJ2-3
CDR3 protein: CASSYGPGRETEAFF; V gene: TRBV6-5; J gene: TRBJ1-1
CDR3 protein: CASSSLDRARSTRATEAFF; V gene: TRBV11-2; J gene: TRBJ1-1
CDR3 protein: CSALPGTGSEQFF; V gene: TRBV20-1; J gene: TRBJ2-1
CDR3 protein: CASSRRVDTQYF; V gene: TRBV7-9; J gene: TRBJ2-3
CDR3 protein: CASISRLNSYNEQFF; V gene: TRBV12-3/TRBV12-4; J gene: TRBJ2-1
CDR3 protein: CASSLAYLGTGEAFF; V gene: TRBV7-2; J gene: TRBJ1-1
CDR3 protein: CASSQGGVGNTIYF; V gene: TRBV4-2; J gene: TRBJ1-3